The clone carrying this T cell receptor beta chain was counted at least ten times. What it recognizes is unknown. The sample comes from a study of T cells in Graves' hyperthyroidism and ophthalmopathy. Authors of the study amplified TCR beta CDR3 regions from RNA transcripts. An initial round of RT-PCR targeting the TCR CDR3 relied on the HTBI primer set. TCRdb reprocessed the multiplex PCR reads with MiXCR, giving one entry per CDR3 protein. The repertoire includes around 690,000 distinct CDR3 sequences, roughly a sixth of them detected once, and roughly a sixth sits in the top ten. The V end lost 0 bases, the J end lost 7 bases, and 7 bases lay between the germline ends. The CDR3 length is 12 residues. Study results and caveats: Most thyroid clonotypes expanded above 0.001 were also detected in blood.

Researchers defined stable Graves' hyperthyroidism as no ophthalmopathy progression within 18 months. In patients aged 18 to 65, hyperthyroidism was newly diagnosed, with duration under 2 months. Patients showing uncontrolled infection, other autoimmune disease, pregnancy or lactation were ineligible. The receptor's source is a middle-aged man with Graves' hyperthyroidism. Sequences were obtained from blood. This chain connects TRBV12-3 or TRBV12-4 to TRBJ2-7; D is uncertain. In DNA form, the CDR3 reads TGTGCCAGCAGTTTAGCGCTAAGAGAGCAGTACTTC. This encodes CASSLALREQYF.